These 28 T cell receptor beta chains were all obtained from the same sample, sequenced in a study of CD8+ T cells in alopecia areata (dated by TCRdb to the late 2010s). The library came from the immunoSEQ multiplex PCR assay. For TCR sequencing, RNA was extracted from every sample and reverse transcribed into cDNA to serve as template. TCRdb provides this immuneACCESS table in a form limited to in-frame rearrangements. Some clones are lacking; in checked studies, under half of them reflect an unresolved V gene, and why the rest are absent is not known. The sample table records over 100,000 clones; around 49% of these occur just once. The ten largest make up around 20% of the sample. The meaning of the sample's time point label: baseline before oral tofacitinib. Here the sequenced sample was CD8+ T cells sorted from blood, taken at week 0. The receptors were sampled from a human donor with alopecia areata.

This clone was counted a few times. The sample holds other DNA sequences that translate to the same CDR3. The chain's CDR3 is CASSATGETGELFF. In nucleotides, the CDR3 is TGTGCCAGCAGTGCCACAGGGGAGACCGGGGAGCTGTTTTTT. The chain couples TRBV6-4 to TRBJ2-2; 7 bases fit TRBD1. V lost 4 bases to trimming and J lost 5 bases; unmatched junction nucleotides: 4. The CDR3 contains 14 residues. Germline CDR1 MRHNA, CDR2 SNTAGT.

The CDR3 region is CASSTWGSDEQFF. CDR3 sequence (DNA): TGTGCCAGCAGTACCTGGGGAAGCGATGAGCAGTTCTTC. The chain is built from TRBV6-5 and TRBJ2-1, with D hard to call. The CDR3 loop spans 13 amino acids. Germline V gene lookup returns CDR1 MNHEY and CDR2 SVGAGI. The V end was cut by 5 bases, the J end by 8 bases, with 13 bases between.

DNA of the CDR3: TGTGCCAGCAGCCCGCGCGGGGTTACCAAAAACATTCAGTACTTC. Its protein is CASSPRGVTKNIQYF. The V and J genes are TRBV7-2 and TRBJ2-4, with D possibly matching TRBD2 (6 bases). V was clipped by 5 bases and J by 2 bases, with 13 bases between them. Looked up from germline, CDR1 is SGHTA and CDR2 is FQGNSA. This CDR3 has 15 amino acids.

V is TRBV6-5 and J is TRBJ2-7; D gene unclear. Germline V gene data show CDR1 as MNHEY and CDR2 as SVGAGI. The V and J ends lost 0 bases and 2 bases respectively, with 8 bases between them. The CDR3 sequence is 14 residues long. Here the CDR3 reads CASSYSERPYEQYF. The CDR3 DNA sequence: TGTGCCAGCAGTTACTCAGAACGGCCCTACGAGCAGTACTTC.

This chain uses TRBV27 with TRBJ1-1; 10 nucleotides match TRBD1. Germline V gene sequence: CDR1 MNHEY, CDR2 SMNVEV (reference sequence). The ends lost 2 bases at V and 10 bases at J; junction bases unmatched: 4. The CDR3 loop spans 13 amino acids. The CDR3 is CASSLDRGRGAFF. The CDR3 bases are TGTGCCAGCAGTTTAGACAGGGGGCGCGGAGCTTTCTTT.

The rearrangement links TRBV19 to TRBJ2-1; D gene uncertain. Germline loops: CDR1 LNHDA, CDR2 SQIVND (reference sequence). V gave up 1 base and J gave up 12 bases, with 13 bases separating them. This CDR3 contains 13 residues. The CDR3 sequence: CASSIVWQSGQFF. DNA for the CDR3: TGTGCCAGTAGTATAGTATGGCAGTCGGGGCAGTTCTTC.

This clone has a handful of counts. The V call is TRBV5-6, the J call TRBJ2-7; D is undetermined. Between the trimmed V and J ends, which lost 4 bases and 2 bases, there was a span of 13 bases. CDR3 size: 14 residues. CDR1 and CDR2 from the germline V gene are SGHDT and YYEEEE. The CDR3 nucleotides read TGTGCCAGCAGCGGTACCGGGCCGGCCTACGAGCAGTACTTC. It is translated as CASSGTGPAYEQYF.

The chain recombines TRBV30 with TRBJ2-6; no firm D call. The V end lost 7 bases, the J end lost 0 bases, and 7 bases lay between the germline ends. Germline V gene sequence: CDR1 GTSNPN, CDR2 SVGIG (reference sequence). The CDR3 is made up of 13 amino acids. CDR3 loop: CASPYSGANVLTF. The CDR3 nucleotides are TGTGCCTCCCCTTACTCTGGGGCCAACGTCCTGACTTTC.

This clone has more than one count but fewer than ten. The rearrangement links TRBV29-1 to TRBJ2-5; 8 positions match TRBD1. CDR1 is SQVTM and CDR2 is ANQGSEA in the germline V gene. This CDR3 is 14 amino acids long. The junction had 7 bases not matched to a gene; V was cut back by 3 bases and J by 4 bases. This CDR3 is CSVDRGHIGETQYF. As DNA, the CDR3 is TGCAGCGTTGACAGGGGGCATATAGGAGAGACCCAGTACTTC.

The chain couples TRBV30 to TRBJ2-5; perhaps TRBD2 as D (5 bases). CDR1 is GTSNPN and CDR2 is SVGIG in the germline V gene (reference sequence). V was trimmed by 0 bases and J by 2 bases, leaving 13 bases between them. This CDR3 has 15 amino acids. The DNA for the CDR3 is TGTGCCTGGAGTGTCTTTACGGGGTGGCAAGAGACCCAGTACTTC. Translating it yields CAWSVFTGWQETQYF.

This clone showed up just once. Other DNA sequences from this sample encode an identical CDR3 as well. This chain connects TRBV6-5 to TRBJ1-2; D unclear. Germline-derived CDR1 and CDR2 are MNHEY and SVGAGI. V was cut by 0 bases and J by 0 bases, with 8 bases left in between. The CDR3 totals 15 residues. CDR3 nucleotides: TGTGCCAGCAGTTACTCGGAGGGTTCTAACTATGGCTACACCTTC. As protein: CASSYSEGSNYGYTF.

This chain uses TRBV5-1 with TRBJ2-1; 14 bases line up with TRBD2. The V segment lost 2 bases and the J segment 9 bases; nucleotides outside the gene matches: 1. The CDR3 length is 14 residues. Looked up from germline, CDR1 is SGHRS and CDR2 is YFSETQ. The chain's CDR3 is CASSFGLAGGEQFF. Here the CDR3 DNA reads TGCGCCAGCAGCTTCGGACTAGCGGGGGGTGAGCAGTTCTTC.

The table lists this clone with a few counts. The chain uses TRBV6-5 and TRBJ2-5; D could derive from TRBD1 or TRBD2 (6 bases each). CDR1 MNHEY and CDR2 SVGAGI come from the germline V gene. CDR3 length: 16 residues. V lost 4 bases to trimming and J lost 3 bases, with 18 bases between them. The CDR3 DNA sequence: TGTGCCAGCAGTTTACTCGAGGCAGGGGAGGAAGAGACCCAGTACTTC. Translation: CASSLLEAGEEETQYF.

This chain links TRBV6-5 with TRBJ1-2; no clear D gene. From germline, CDR1 is MNHEY and CDR2 SVGAGI. This CDR3 has 15 residues. V lost 2 bases to trimming and J lost 2 bases, with 12 bases between them. CDR3 residues: CASSYAPGLNYGYTF. The CDR3 bases are TGTGCCAGCAGTTACGCACCGGGTCTGAACTATGGCTACACCTTC.

This clone was picked up one time. The V call is TRBV30, the J call TRBJ1-6; tentatively, D is TRBD1 (5 bases). This CDR3 region has 14 residues. V lost 2 bases, J lost 7 bases, and 12 bases lay in between. Per the germline V gene, CDR1 is GTSNPN and CDR2 is SVGIG (reference sequence). CDR3: CAWSPGHGNSPLHF. The CDR3 nucleotides are TGTGCCTGGAGTCCCGGACACGGGAATTCACCCCTCCACTTT.

The chain uses TRBV29-1 and TRBJ2-1; weak D call: TRBD1 (5 bases). Germline assignment: CDR1 SQVTM and CDR2 ANQGSEA. This CDR3 is 17 amino acids long. V was trimmed by 0 bases and J by 4 bases, leaving 19 bases between them. The CDR3 DNA is TGCAGCGTTGAAGATATGGGGCGAGGAAGAATTTACAATGAGCAGTTCTTC. Translating gives CSVEDMGRGRIYNEQFF.

V is TRBV29-1 and J is TRBJ1-2, with D possibly matching TRBD1 (6 bases). The CDR3 totals 15 residues. Germline CDR1 reads SQVTM; CDR2 reads ANQGSEA. The V and J ends lost 5 bases and 6 bases respectively, with 22 bases between them. CDR3 region: CSVPAAGGGLDGYTF. The CDR3 nucleotides are TGCAGCGTTCCGGCGGCAGGAGGGGGGTTAGATGGCTACACCTTC.

The CDR3 DNA sequence: TGTGCCAGCCGAGCGGGGGGGCTGAACACCGGGGAGCTGTTTTTT. Amino acids: CASRAGGLNTGELFF. The chain links TRBV27 to TRBJ2-2; TRBD2 agrees at 10 bases. The CDR3 loop spans 15 amino acids. Per the germline V gene, CDR1 is MNHEY and CDR2 is SMNVEV (reference sequence). J gave up 1 base and V 8 bases, and 4 bases lay outside the gene matches.

This clone was counted a few times. V usage is TRBV27 and J usage is TRBJ2-1; 8 bases fit TRBD1. CDR3 size: 14 residues. Germline CDR1 and CDR2: MNHEY and SMNVEV (reference sequence). V lost 6 bases to trimming and J lost 7 bases; unmatched junction nucleotides: 8. For the CDR3, the DNA is TGTGCCAGCAGGGGGACAGGTGGTTCGAATGAGCAGTTCTTC. The encoded protein is CASRGTGGSNEQFF.

This clone came up a few times. The chain has TRBV7-9 and TRBJ2-6; D might be TRBD1 or TRBD2, each matching 6 bases. Germline V lookup: CDR1 SEHNR, CDR2 FQNEAQ (reference sequence). The V gene lost 5 bases and the J gene lost 2 bases, with 10 bases spanning the gap. This CDR3 comprises 15 residues. CDR3 sequence reads: CASSMGGAGANVLTF. The CDR3 region has the DNA TGTGCCAGCAGCATGGGGGGCGCTGGGGCCAACGTCCTGACTTTC.

V and J are TRBV9 and TRBJ2-7, with TRBD1 matching 7 bases. The germline gives CDR1 SGDLS, CDR2 YYNGEE. This CDR3 comprises 14 residues. Trimming took 4 bases from V and 3 from J; bases not matched to a gene: 7. The CDR3 coding sequence is TGTGCCAGCAGCTCCGACAGGGATCTCTACGAGCAGTACTTC. Its translation is CASSSDRDLYEQYF.

The rearrangement links TRBV4-1 to TRBJ1-1, with D unresolved. CDR1 and CDR2 (germline): MGHRA, YSYEKL. The V end was cut by 0 bases, the J end by 9 bases, with 8 bases between. The CDR3 sequence is 12 residues long. This CDR3 is CASSQDRAQAFF. The CDR3, as DNA: TGCGCCAGCAGCCAAGATAGGGCCCAAGCTTTCTTT.

The chain recombines TRBV27 with TRBJ2-1, with 7 bases aligning to TRBD2. V lost 3 bases to trimming and J lost 6 bases; unmatched junction nucleotides: 8. CDR1 is MNHEY, CDR2 SMNVEV, per germline (reference sequence). The CDR3 length is 15 residues. This CDR3 is CASSFQRGVVNEQFF. In nucleotides, the CDR3 is TGTGCCAGCAGTTTCCAACGGGGGGTTGTCAATGAGCAGTTCTTC.

The chain is built from TRBV30 and TRBJ1-5; a weak D match, TRBD1 (6 bases). Trimming stripped 4 bases from V and 3 bases from J, with 10 bases between. The length of the CDR3 is 13 residues. Germline V CDR1 and CDR2: GTSNPN, SVGIG (reference sequence). CDR3 nucleotide sequence: TGTGCCTGGACCCGGGACAACAATCAGCCCCAGCATTTT. Translation: CAWTRDNNQPQHF.

V and J are TRBV13 and TRBJ1-1, with 7 nucleotides matching TRBD1. The CDR3 covers 15 residues. Germline lookup yields CDR1 PRHDT and CDR2 FYEKMQ (reference sequence). The V segment lost 3 bases and the J segment 0 bases; nucleotides outside the gene matches: 4. The CDR3 DNA reads TGTGCCAGCAGCTTGGGACAGATCATGAACACTGAAGCTTTCTTT. Amino acid sequence: CASSLGQIMNTEAFF.

This clone was detected only a few times. The V call is TRBV12-5, the J call TRBJ2-2; the match to TRBD2 covers 8 bases. Germline assignment: CDR1 LGHNT and CDR2 FRNRAP. V shed 2 bases and J 4 bases; nucleotides not matched to a gene: 9. The CDR3 sequence is 17 residues long. The CDR3 spells CASGLPQGTRSTGELFF. The CDR3 DNA reads TGTGCTAGTGGTTTGCCCCAGGGGACTAGAAGCACCGGGGAGCTGTTTTTT.

This rearrangement joins TRBV9 to TRBJ2-1, with 7 bases lining up with TRBD1. The CDR3 sequence is 15 residues long. V lost 4 bases, J lost 2 bases, and 6 bases stayed unmatched. CDR1 is SGDLS, CDR2 YYNGEE, per germline. The CDR3 here is CASSLRQGPYNEQFF. Written as DNA, the CDR3 is TGTGCCAGCAGCCTCAGACAGGGTCCCTACAATGAGCAGTTCTTC.

The chain combines TRBV7-8 with TRBJ2-5; 8 bases are shared with TRBD2. Germline V CDR1 and CDR2: SGHVS, FQNEAQ. This CDR3 region has 14 residues. The V and J ends lost 3 bases and 5 bases, in that order; junction bases with no gene match: 5. The CDR3 DNA is TGTGCCAGCAGCTTTAGCGGGGAAGGGGAGACCCAGTACTTC. Residues: CASSFSGEGETQYF.